The following is a TCR beta chain sequence with its context. TCRdb analysed the 5' RACE reads with MiXCR anew, one entry per CDR3 protein. The repertoire holds about half a million distinct CDR3 sequences, with 18% as singletons. This specimen comes from a study of T-cell memory formation after mild COVID-19. The clonotype originates from an adult woman who had mild COVID-19 (a few samples of this study predate the infection). Cell type and time point are not known. The source material was PBMCs or a T cell subset sorted from them (not recorded which).

The CDR3 region is CAWGVGQGDYGYTF. The CDR3 DNA follows: TGTGCCTGGGGCGTGGGACAGGGGGACTATGGCTACACCTTC. The chain carries TRBV30 and TRBJ1-2, with TRBD1 matching 11 bases. The length of the CDR3 is 14 residues. In germline, CDR1 is GTSNPN, CDR2 SVGIG (reference sequence). Trimming removed 5 bases from V and 3 bases from J; junction bases left unmatched: 5. The full variable domain, its missing parts supplied by reference TRBV30 and TRBJ1-2, is SQTIHQWPATLVQPVGSPLSLECTVEGTSNPNLYWYRQAAGRGLQLLFYSVGIGQISSEVPQNLSASRPQDRQFILSSKKLLLSDSGFYLCAWGVGQGDYGYTFGSGTRLTVV.